The rows below give T cell receptor beta chains drawn from one sample of a study of blood T cell repertoires in COVID-19. The protocol was immunoSEQ multiplex PCR, while the TCRdb copy is restricted to in-frame clones and leaves out a portion. Seen here are about 190,000 clones, roughly 81% observed once, and the top ten hold approximately 5.1%. Sequenced material: peripheral blood. These receptor sequences come from a woman aged 70 to 79 with active or convalescent COVID-19. CDR3s include the opening cysteine and the closing phenylalanine or tryptophan.

>TRBV11-2|15
CASRAGTGFLHGYTF
>TRBV27|17
CASSELGTSGRTYEQYF
>TRBV18|16
CASSPMGQGAHQPQHF
>TRBV6-2/TRBV6-3|17
CASSYGAGGTNTGELFF
>TRBV14|17
CASSRTRTGPATGELFF
>TRBV5-1|16
CASSLDSGFMNTEAFF
>TRBV9|15
CASSVVTSQTGELFF
>TRBV27|13
CASRLIAGGEQYF
>TRBV3-1/TRBV3-2|15
CASSQAYGSTDTQYF
>TRBV9|15
CASNREGVGANVLTF
>TRBV5-1|14
CASNGGRMTDTQYF
>TRBV4-1|13
CASSQGGSNEQYF
>TRBV5-1|13
CASSPGEQYEQFF
>TRBV6-6|14
CASGNRVRGNTIYF
>TRBV28|19
CASSLRYAGRSRSSYEQYF
>TRBV3-1/TRBV3-2|15
CASSQDLGSGIGQYF
>TRBV2|13
CASSPNRDGELFF
>TRBV5-1|14
CASSLAGTSWEQFF
>TRBV28|14
CASRNAGFYYEQYF
>TRBV19|13
CASGPGTGFGYTF
>TRBV18|14
CASSPGLYQETQYF
>TRBV7-9|14
CASSTGQENTEAFF
>TRBV15|13
CATRSAARETQYF
>TRBV11-2|12
CASSLSRNTIYF
>TRBV19|15
CASGPRRSRFNEQFF
>TRBV29-1|14
CSVALGQGVHTQYF
>TRBV4-1|15
CASSQEGLADNEQFF
>TRBV4-1|17
CASSQGIAGGGQETQYF
>TRBV4-1|15
CASSQDINELYEQYF
>TRBV5-4|15
CASSLWGGRDEKLFF
>TRBV30|13
CAWTPGAENEAFF
>TRBV5-1|14
CASSLDAGTGELFF
>TRBV3-1/TRBV3-2|15
CASSQGQTSGNTIYF
>TRBV6-5|14
CASRPGTRGHEQYF
>TRBV6-5|15
CASFDRGYSNQPQHF
>TRBV19|16
CASSPAGSSGGNTIYF
>TRBV5-6|15
CASATGRGRPYEQYF
>TRBV5-5|15
CASSLGQGAGNTIYF
>TRBV18|14
CASSPAGGNTEAFF
>TRBV11-3|13
CASSLDENYGYTF
>TRBV11-2|16
CASSPNRRLSGNTIYF
>TRBV5-1|19
CASSLDLRGTGFKNYGYTF
>TRBV29-1|14
CSVRTGTTSYEQYF
>TRBV21-1|14
CASSAAGGDNEQFF
>TRBV30|14
CARGLAGDTGELFF
>TRBV29-1|13
CSVGWTGRETQYF
>TRBV19|14
CASGDSSRGNTIYF
>TRBV5-1|16
CASSPDRGSRGNTIYF
>TRBV4-2|15
CASSQDRQSVNGYTF
>TRBV6-2/TRBV6-3|17
CASSYFPRGEGVGEQFF
>TRBV30|13
CAWRDRGDSPLHF
>TRBV14|15
CASSQRLGIYYGYTF
>TRBV7-3|18
CASSLTGLAGGSYNEQFF
>TRBV25-1|15
CASSEPGQGVYGYTF
>TRBV7-2|16
CASQEGLAGGSYEQYF
>TRBV9|13
CASSDRLYNEQFF
>TRBV6-5|12
CATTLPTLGQFF
>TRBV11-1|13
CASSLFSGIELFF
>TRBV18|13
CASFRGENTEAFF
>TRBV5-1|15
CASSPASGPRGTQYF